What follows describes a single T cell receptor (beta chain). Its antigen remains unknown. This specimen comes from a study of identical twins. MiXCR, applied by TCRdb to the 5' RACE reads, yields one record per CDR3 protein. The sample includes some 250,000 distinct CDR3 sequences, about 13% of them seen just once. The CDR3 is made up of 15 amino acids. V gave up 4 bases and J gave up 1 base, with 12 bases separating them. Germline values: CDR1 SGHNT, CDR2 YYREEE (reference sequence). Study-wide points: In cord blood, abundant beta clonotypes had fewer insertions; memory showed no trend. Conclusions relied on cross-sectional statistical analysis, not following the same donors.

This same sample was also taken into another study, of yellow fever vaccine responses in identical twins. That report adds: Reportedly, twins' vaccine T cell responses looked partly convergent and partly personalized.

The rearrangement links TRBV5-4 to TRBJ2-1, with D tentatively TRBD1 (6 bases). The clonotype originates from a woman aged 18-30 years in good health. Sample: memory (CD45RO+) T cells sorted from blood. CDR3 amino acids: CASSDGQTSYNEQFF. CDR3 nucleotides: TGTGCCAGCAGCGATGGACAGACGTCCTACAATGAGCAGTTCTTC.